These 30 T cell receptor beta chains came from one sample sequenced in a study of cytomegalovirus exposure and HLA in healthy donors. 60 Vbeta and 13 Jbeta primers were used in PCR. Sequencing used immunoSEQ multiplex PCR; TCRdb keeps in-frame clones, though not all of them. In the table there are about 110,000 clones, approximately 83% of which are singletons. What was sequenced was PBMCs. All receptors come from a man aged 40-49 years in good health and CMV-seronegative.

This chain uses TRBV28 with TRBJ1-5, with D possibly TRBD1 on 6 matching bases. The germline CDR1 and CDR2 sequences are MDHEN and SYDVKM. Trimming cost V 9 bases and J 4 bases, with 16 bases left between them. The CDR3 runs 14 residues. CDR3 amino acids: CASWGYTGNQPQHF. The CDR3, as DNA: TGTGCCAGTTGGGGATACACAGGGAATCAGCCCCAGCATTTT.

V is TRBV23-1 and J is TRBJ2-1; 14 nucleotides match TRBD2. TRBV23-1 is an ORF, and what it does is uncertain. The CDR3 spans 17 residues. Unmatched junction bases numbered 11, after V lost 4 bases and J lost 9 bases. For the CDR3, the DNA is TGCGCCAGCAGTCCCCAACGCGGGACTAGCGGGGGAGGTGAGCAGTTCTTC. Translation gives CASSPQRGTSGGGEQFF.

This clone showed up just once. The V gene is TRBV6-5, the J gene TRBJ1-1, with D uncertain. CDR3 length: 12 residues. Germline CDR1 reads MNHEY; CDR2 reads SVGAGI. Between the trimmed V and J ends, which lost 6 bases and 2 bases, there was a span of 7 bases. Here the CDR3 DNA reads TGTGCCAGCAGCCGAGCTAACACTGAAGCTTTCTTT. Amino acid sequence: CASSRANTEAFF.

The chain has TRBV25-1 and TRBJ1-6; D is unresolved. V dropped 8 bases and J dropped 11 bases, with 19 bases sitting between them. This CDR3 spans 14 amino acids. Germline V CDR1 and CDR2: MGHDK, SYGVNS. The CDR3 region is CASRRSQAGTPLHF. The CDR3 nucleotides are TGTGCCAGCCGTCGCAGTCAGGCCGGAACACCCCTCCACTTT. The whole variable domain, filled in from reference TRBV25-1 and TRBJ1-6, reads EADIYQTPRYLVIGTGKKITLECSQTMGHDKMYWYQQDPGMELHLIHYSYGVNSTEKGDLSSESTVSRIRTEHFPLTLESARPSHTSQYLCASRRSQAGTPLHFGNGTRLTVT.

This chain connects TRBV7-8 to TRBJ2-5; TRBD2 agrees at 13 bases. CDR3 size: 18 residues. Germline values: CDR1 SGHVS, CDR2 FQNEAQ. J was trimmed by 5 bases and V by 5 bases; bases with no gene match: 14. The CDR3 spells CASSQGLAGTIDAETQYF. The CDR3 coding sequence is TGTGCCAGCAGCCAGGGACTAGCGGGGACGATTGACGCGGAGACCCAGTACTTC.

This sequence joins TRBV9 and TRBJ2-3; D gene unclear. The germline gives CDR1 SGDLS, CDR2 YYNGEE. V was clipped by 4 bases and J by 0 bases, with 15 bases between them. This CDR3 is built from 16 residues. As DNA, the CDR3 is TGTGCCAGCAGCCCCTATACCGCCGCTAGCACAGATACGCAGTATTTT. Its translation is CASSPYTAASTDTQYF.

This clone was detected a few times. The chain carries TRBV29-1 and TRBJ1-2, with 7 bases identical to TRBD1. The CDR3 loop spans 14 amino acids. V shed 6 bases, J shed 8 bases, and the junction held 15 bases outside the gene matches. Germline-derived CDR1 and CDR2 are SQVTM and ANQGSEA. The CDR3 spells CSVPSREGARGYTF. As DNA, the CDR3 is TGCAGCGTCCCATCGCGTGAGGGGGCGCGAGGCTACACCTTC.

This clone was seen a handful of times. The chain is built from TRBV7-2 and TRBJ1-1, with D possibly matching TRBD1 (6 bases). The CDR3 sequence is 14 residues long. Germline V CDR1 and CDR2: SGHTA, FQGNSA. Trimming removed 6 bases from V and 6 bases from J, with 17 bases in between. The CDR3 DNA sequence: TGTGCCAGCAGTATGCGGGGGGCGTTAGCTGAAGCTTTCTTT. It specifies CASSMRGALAEAFF.

The genes are TRBV9 and TRBJ2-7; D is perhaps TRBD1 (6 bases). CDR3 length: 14 amino acids. The germline V gene encodes CDR1 SGDLS and CDR2 YYNGEE. V dropped 3 bases and J dropped 0 bases, with 10 bases sitting between them. The CDR3 DNA reads TGTGCCAGCAGCGGGGGGCCTAGCTCCTACGAGCAGTACTTC. Encoded protein: CASSGGPSSYEQYF.

The CDR3 DNA is TGCGCCAGCAGCCATGTTTCCCTTGGCGTTACGGGACAGGGTCATAGCAATCAGCCCCAGCATTTT. Amino acids: CASSHVSLGVTGQGHSNQPQHF. The V call is TRBV4-1, the J call TRBJ1-5; TRBD1 matches at 9 bases. J lost 0 bases, V lost 3 bases, and 21 bases had no gene match. The CDR3 runs 22 residues. The germline gives CDR1 MGHRA, CDR2 YSYEKL.

The rearrangement links TRBV25-1 to TRBJ2-2, with 7 bases matching TRBD1. This CDR3 comprises 16 residues. J gave up 2 bases and V 2 bases, and 5 bases lay outside the gene matches. Germline V gene data show CDR1 as MGHDK and CDR2 as SYGVNS. CDR3 loop: CASSERGQRNTGELFF. CDR3 nucleotide sequence: TGTGCCAGCAGTGAAAGGGGACAGAGAAACACCGGGGAGCTGTTTTTT.

DNA of the CDR3: TGTGCCAGCAGTCACCAGGGGGTGTCCGGGGAGCTGTTTTTT. Translating it yields CASSHQGVSGELFF. V gene TRBV9 combines with J gene TRBJ2-2, with 7 bases matching TRBD1. V shed 5 bases and J 6 bases; nucleotides not matched to a gene: 7. Per the germline V gene, CDR1 is SGDLS and CDR2 is YYNGEE. The CDR3 is made up of 14 amino acids. Full variable domain (rest looked up from reference TRBV9 and TRBJ2-2): DSGVTQTPKHLITATGQRVTLRCSPRSGDLSVYWYQQSLDQGLQFLIQYYNGEERAKGNILERFSAQQFPDLHSELNLSSLELGDSALYFCASSHQGVSGELFFGEGSRLTVL.

The DNA of the CDR3 is TGTGCCACCAGCAGAGACGGCCAGGTTAATGAAAAACTGTTTTTT. Translation: CATSRDGQVNEKLFF. The chain links TRBV15 to TRBJ1-4; D call uncertain. The CDR3 covers 15 residues. Germline V CDR1 and CDR2: LNHNV, YYDKDF (reference sequence). V lost 0 bases, J lost 4 bases, and 9 bases lay in between. Supplemented by reference TRBV15 and TRBJ1-4, the full variable domain reads DAMVIQNPRYQVTQFGKPVTLSCSQTLNHNVMYWYQQKSSQAPKLLFHYYDKDFNNEADTPDNFQSRRPNTSFCFLDIRSPGLGDTAMYLCATSRDGQVNEKLFFGSGTQLSVL.

This clone was seen a handful of times. The rearrangement uses TRBV7-6 and TRBJ1-1; no reliable D call. Germline assignment: CDR1 SGHVS and CDR2 FNYEAQ. The CDR3 has 13 residues. Trimming removed 1 base from V and 7 bases from J, with 10 bases in between. This CDR3 reads CASSLGPRVEAFF. The CDR3 DNA is TGTGCCAGCAGCTTAGGACCGAGGGTTGAAGCTTTCTTT.

The chain employs TRBV6-6 and TRBJ2-7; D remains ambiguous. V lost 6 bases and J 3 bases, leaving 15 bases between the germline ends. CDR1 MNHNY and CDR2 SVGAGI come from the germline V gene (reference sequence). The CDR3 sequence is 14 residues long. CDR3 amino acids: CASSPGLKVYEQYF. The DNA for the CDR3 is TGTGCCAGCAGCCCAGGTCTAAAAGTCTACGAGCAGTACTTC.

The V gene is TRBV11-2, the J gene TRBJ2-7, with 11 nucleotides matching TRBD2. The CDR3 covers 14 residues. Germline loops: CDR1 SGHAT, CDR2 FQNNGV. J gave up 11 bases and V 1 base, and 7 bases lay outside the gene matches. As DNA, the CDR3 is TGTGCCAGCAGCTTAGGTAGCGGGGGGGCGGAGAAGTACTTC. Encoded protein: CASSLGSGGAEKYF.

The chain carries TRBV5-1 and TRBJ2-7; TRBD2 might be the D (5 bases). Germline V gene lookup returns CDR1 SGHRS and CDR2 YFSETQ. This CDR3 comprises 15 residues. The V end was cut by 0 bases, the J end by 2 bases, with 12 bases between. The CDR3: CASSLGGIRTYEQYF. As DNA, the CDR3 is TGCGCCAGCAGCTTGGGAGGGATTAGGACCTACGAGCAGTACTTC.

V is TRBV6-5 and J is TRBJ1-2; D is unresolved. This CDR3 is 14 amino acids long. V gave up 4 bases and J gave up 0 bases, with 9 bases separating them. Germline V gives CDR1 MNHEY, CDR2 SVGAGI. CDR3: CASSSHRTNYGYTF. In DNA form, the CDR3 reads TGTGCCAGCAGTTCCCACAGAACTAACTATGGCTACACCTTC.

J is TRBJ2-5 and V is TRBV5-6; D not certain. Germline V gives CDR1 SGHDT, CDR2 YYEEEE. V was clipped by 5 bases and J by 2 bases, with 10 bases between them. This CDR3 spans 13 amino acids. The chain's CDR3 is CASRFGRQETQYF. The CDR3, as DNA: TGTGCCAGCAGGTTTGGCAGACAAGAGACCCAGTACTTC.

The chain carries TRBV7-6 and TRBJ2-2; 12 nucleotides agree with TRBD2. CDR1 and CDR2 (germline): SGHVS, FNYEAQ. With 1 base clipped from V and 4 bases from J, the junction kept 7 bases outside the gene matches. The CDR3 is 18 residues long. This chain's CDR3 is CASSLVSSGGAFTGELFF. CDR3 DNA sequence: TGTGCCAGCAGCTTAGTGTCTAGCGGGGGGGCCTTCACCGGGGAGCTGTTTTTT. The variable domain in full, with the rest retrieved from reference TRBV7-6 and TRBJ2-2, is GAGVSQSPRYKVTKRGQDVALRCDPISGHVSLYWYRQALGQGPEFLTYFNYEAQQDKSGLPNDRFSAERPEGSISTLTIQRTEQRDSAMYRCASSLVSSGGAFTGELFFGEGSRLTVL.

This clone was counted between two and nine times. V gene TRBV2 combines with J gene TRBJ2-3; D remains ambiguous. Per germline, CDR1 SNHLY and CDR2 FYNNEI. Between the trimmed V and J ends, which lost 7 bases and 5 bases, there was a span of 7 bases. The CDR3 contains 11 residues. The CDR3 nucleotides read TGTGCCAGCACCCTCAGAGATACGCAGTATTTT. The encoded protein is CASTLRDTQYF.

This clone has only one observation. CDR3 region: CASSLSGVRQFF. The DNA of the CDR3 is TGTGCCAGCAGCCTAAGCGGGGTTCGGCAGTTCTTC. V usage is TRBV7-9 and J usage is TRBJ2-1; 7 bases map to TRBD2. V gave up 5 bases and J gave up 12 bases; unmatched junction bases: 7. The CDR3 runs 12 residues. In germline, CDR1 is SEHNR, CDR2 FQNEAQ (reference sequence).

The chain uses TRBV4-3 and TRBJ2-6; the match to TRBD1 covers 9 bases. Germline V gene data show CDR1 as LGHNA and CDR2 as YSLEER. The V segment lost 2 bases and the J segment 2 bases; nucleotides outside the gene matches: 10. The CDR3 totals 19 residues. CDR3 residues: CASSQNSHRTGAGANVLTF. CDR3 nucleotides: TGCGCCAGCAGCCAAAACTCCCACAGGACAGGGGCTGGGGCCAACGTCCTGACTTTC.

This clone occurred once. CDR3 sequence reads: CATRLGWEQYF. Here the CDR3 DNA reads TGTGCCACTCGACTGGGTTGGGAGCAGTACTTC. V is TRBV28 and J is TRBJ2-7; D is undetermined. From germline, CDR1 is MDHEN and CDR2 SYDVKM. The CDR3 has 11 residues. Between the trimmed V and J ends, which lost 10 bases and 7 bases, there was a span of 14 bases.

This clone occurred once. This chain connects TRBV29-1 to TRBJ1-2, with 9 nucleotides matching TRBD1. Trimming at V came to 1 base and at J to 8 bases, leaving 5 bases not matched to a gene. The CDR3 consists of 13 residues. The germline CDR1 and CDR2 sequences are SQVTM and ANQGSEA. CDR3 in amino acids: CSVEGTGVRGYTF. CDR3 DNA sequence: TGCAGCGTTGAAGGGACAGGGGTGAGGGGCTACACCTTC.

V usage is TRBV6-6 and J usage is TRBJ2-3; D is perhaps TRBD1 (6 bases). The CDR3 consists of 15 residues. V lost 6 bases and J 2 bases, leaving 15 bases between the germline ends. CDR1 is MNHNY, CDR2 SVGAGI, per germline (reference sequence). This CDR3 is CASRVGDTNTDTQYF. CDR3 nucleotides: TGTGCCAGCAGGGTAGGGGACACAAACACAGATACGCAGTATTTT.

J is TRBJ2-5 and V is TRBV11-2; 15 nucleotides agree with TRBD2. The CDR3 contains 16 residues. Looked up from germline, CDR1 is SGHAT and CDR2 is FQNNGV. V trimming: 3 bases; J trimming: 2 bases; junction bases outside the gene matches: 1. This CDR3 reads CASSLGLAGGQETQYF. CDR3 DNA sequence: TGTGCCAGCAGCTTGGGACTAGCGGGGGGTCAAGAGACCCAGTACTTC.

The chain couples TRBV6-5 to TRBJ1-1; 8 bases fit TRBD1. The CDR3 runs to 13 residues. Looked up from germline, CDR1 is MNHEY and CDR2 is SVGAGI. The ends lost 6 bases at V and 3 bases at J; junction bases unmatched: 3. Here the CDR3 reads CASRETGDTEAFF. The CDR3 region has the DNA TGTGCCAGCAGAGAGACAGGGGACACTGAAGCTTTCTTT.

The chain has TRBV11-2 and TRBJ2-7, with D possibly matching TRBD1 (6 bases). In germline, CDR1 is SGHAT, CDR2 FQNNGV. The CDR3 loop spans 14 amino acids. The V end was cut by 6 bases, the J end by 4 bases, with 16 bases between. For the CDR3, the DNA is TGTGCCAGCAGACCCTTCAGGGGAGCATACGAGCAGTACTTC. Amino acids: CASRPFRGAYEQYF.

The genes are TRBV2 and TRBJ1-4, with D possibly matching TRBD1 (6 bases). The ends were cut back, 10 bases at V and 4 bases at J, with 13 bases in the middle. The CDR3 length is 13 residues. CDR1 SNHLY and CDR2 FYNNEI come from the germline V gene. The CDR3 here is CAIRGQYNEKLFF. The CDR3 nucleotides read TGTGCCATAAGGGGACAATATAATGAAAAACTGTTTTTT.